A selection of T cell receptor beta chains follows, all from one sample in a study of T cells in Graves' hyperthyroidism and ophthalmopathy. Each CDR3 protein is one row after TCRdb ran MiXCR on the multiplex PCR reads. Here the sample spans 500,000 or so distinct CDR3 sequences, 15% to 20% being singletons. Sequencing used blood. These receptors were collected from a woman aged 30 to 39 with Graves' ophthalmopathy. CDR3s include the opening cysteine and the closing phenylalanine or tryptophan. Each record gives: D gene, clone size, V gene, J gene, CDR3 protein, CDR3 DNA. D genes are given only for firm matches. Size is stated for part of the rows, as once, few or many counts, or as a class when the clone is expanded.

>.|many|TRBV20-1|TRBJ1-5
CSAYFGGGNQPQHF
TGCAGTGCTTACTTCGGAGGGGGCAATCAGCCCCAGCATTTT
>.|many|TRBV24-1|TRBJ2-3
CATSDQTGPGMDTQYF
TGTGCCACCAGTGATCAAACAGGTCCCGGGATGGATACGCAGTATTTT
>.|.|TRBV7-3|TRBJ2-4
CASSFGGPRDGNIQYF
TGTGCCAGCAGCTTTGGGGGGCCCCGAGACGGGAACATTCAGTACTTC
>.|many|TRBV6-2/TRBV6-3|TRBJ2-7
CASSYAPSYEQYF
TGTGCCAGCAGCTATGCCCCTAGCTACGAGCAGTACTTC
>.|many|TRBV3-1|TRBJ1-5
CASSEAGGGQPQHF
TGTGCCAGCAGCGAGGCGGGCGGAGGTCAGCCCCAGCATTTT
>.|few|TRBV10-2|TRBJ2-7
CASSDPSRTYEQYF
TGCGCCAGCAGTGATCCCTCCCGGACTTACGAGCAGTACTTC
>.|many|TRBV20-1|TRBJ2-3
CSARPGSDTQYF
TGCAGTGCTAGACCAGGAAGCGATACGCAGTATTTT
>.|many|TRBV6-1|TRBJ2-1
CASSFMGVNEQFF
TGTGCCAGCTCCTTCATGGGGGTGAATGAGCAGTTCTTC
>.|many|TRBV6-2/TRBV6-3|TRBJ2-3
CASSYPESGTTSTSTDTQYF
TGTGCCAGCAGTTACCCAGAATCGGGCACCACCTCGACTAGCACAGATACGCAGTATTTT
>TRBD2|few|TRBV9|TRBJ2-2
CASSVGLAGGPGGELFF
TGTGCCAGCAGCGTAGGACTAGCGGGAGGGCCAGGCGGGGAGCTGTTTTTT
>TRBD2|many|TRBV2|TRBJ2-1
CASSEPSGRARSYNEQFF
TGTGCCAGCAGTGAACCTAGCGGGAGGGCCAGGTCCTACAATGAGCAGTTCTTC
>.|many|TRBV28|TRBJ2-5
CASSLPGPQETQYF
TGTGCCAGCAGTTTACCAGGGCCCCAGGAGACCCAGTACTTC
>.|few|TRBV20-1|TRBJ2-5
CSAADVQGGGTQYF
TGCAGTGCTGCAGATGTCCAAGGGGGGGGGACCCAGTACTTC
>.|.|TRBV7-9|TRBJ2-1
CASSLAYPGTSANEQFF
TGTGCCAGCAGCTTAGCGTATCCTGGGACCTCCGCCAATGAGCAGTTCTTC
>.|few|TRBV12-3/TRBV12-4|TRBJ1-2
CASTTTGLNYGYTF
TGTGCCAGCACCACGACAGGACTTAACTATGGCTACACCTTC
>.|.|TRBV20-1|TRBJ1-1
CSAFVRGALAEAFF
TGCAGTGCTTTCGTTAGGGGGGCTTTGGCTGAAGCTTTCTTT
>.|few|TRBV11-1|TRBJ1-2
CASSLTGDGYTF
TGTGCCAGCAGCTTGACTGGGGATGGCTACACCTTC
>.|.|TRBV20-1|TRBJ2-3
CSAPPGGLKDTQYF
TGCAGTGCTCCCCCAGGGGGGCTTAAAGATACGCAGTATTTT
>.|many|TRBV7-9|TRBJ1-2
CASTLAGRGGYTF
TGTGCCAGCACCTTAGCGGGTAGAGGAGGCTACACCTTC
>TRBD2|many|TRBV20-1|TRBJ2-1
CSVLRLAGVYNEQFF
TGCAGTGTCCTCCGGCTAGCGGGCGTATACAATGAGCAGTTCTTC
>TRBD1|.|TRBV6-2/TRBV6-3|TRBJ1-5
CASSYFGTASDQPQHF
TGTGCCAGCAGTTACTTCGGGACAGCCAGCGATCAGCCCCAGCATTTT
>.|few|TRBV28|TRBJ2-7
CASSSGVLYEQYF
TGTGCCAGCAGCTCAGGGGTTTTGTACGAGCAGTACTTC
>TRBD2|.|TRBV4-3|TRBJ2-1
CASSQVAGGGNEQFF
TGCGCCAGCAGCCAAGTAGCGGGGGGGGGGAATGAGCAGTTCTTC
>.|many|TRBV5-1|TRBJ2-1
CASSRQAAENNEQFF
TGCGCCAGCAGCCGCCAGGCGGCGGAGAACAATGAGCAGTTCTTC